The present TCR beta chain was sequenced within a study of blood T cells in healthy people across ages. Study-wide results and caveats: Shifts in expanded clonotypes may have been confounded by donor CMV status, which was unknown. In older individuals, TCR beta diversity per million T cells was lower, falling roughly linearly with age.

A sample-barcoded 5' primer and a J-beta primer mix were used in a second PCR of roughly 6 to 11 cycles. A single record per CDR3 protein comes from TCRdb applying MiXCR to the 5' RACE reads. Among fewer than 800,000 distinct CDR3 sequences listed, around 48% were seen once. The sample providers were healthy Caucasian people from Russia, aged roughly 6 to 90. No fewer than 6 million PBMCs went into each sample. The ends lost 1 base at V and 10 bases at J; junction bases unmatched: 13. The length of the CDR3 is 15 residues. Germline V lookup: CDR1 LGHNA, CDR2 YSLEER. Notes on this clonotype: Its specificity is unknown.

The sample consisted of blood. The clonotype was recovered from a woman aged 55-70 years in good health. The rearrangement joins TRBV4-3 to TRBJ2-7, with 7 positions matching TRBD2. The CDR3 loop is CASSQGPPGGDTQYF. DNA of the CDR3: TGCGCCAGCAGCCAAGGTCCACCGGGGGGTGATACCCAGTACTTC.